What follows are 8 T cell receptor beta chains derived from one specimen sequenced in a study of cytomegalovirus exposure and HLA in healthy donors. Both 60 Vbeta primers and 13 Jbeta primers went into the PCR. Sequenced by immunoSEQ multiplex PCR; TCRdb stores in-frame clones only, minus some. The sample includes approximately 100,000 clones, roughly 70% of them seen just once. What was sequenced was PBMCs. The receptors derive from a male donor in good health and CMV-seropositive.

The CDR3 region has the DNA TGTGCCAGCAGCCAACCCAGGGAAACGCACACTGAAGCTTTCTTT. It yields the protein CASSQPRETHTEAFF. The chain recombines TRBV7-9 with TRBJ1-1, with D possibly matching TRBD1 (5 bases). V gave up 5 bases and J gave up 3 bases, with 16 bases separating them. Germline values: CDR1 SEHNR, CDR2 FQNEAQ (reference sequence). The CDR3 is made up of 15 amino acids. Complete variable domain (other parts from reference TRBV7-9 and TRBJ1-1): DTGVSQNPRHKITKRGQNVTFRCDPISEHNRLYWYRQTLGQGPEFLTYFQNEAQLEKSRLLSDRFSAERPKGSFSTLEIQRTEQGDSAMYLCASSQPRETHTEAFFGQGTRLTVV.

In this sample, this clone turned up once. Other DNA sequences in this specimen translate into the identical CDR3. V usage is TRBV5-1 and J usage is TRBJ2-7, with TRBD2 matching 7 bases. V was pared by 0 bases and J by 3 bases, with 6 bases of the junction left unmatched. The CDR3 spans 15 residues. CDR1 SGHRS and CDR2 YFSETQ come from the germline V gene. DNA for the CDR3: TGCGCCAGCAGCTTGGCCGGGGGGTCGGGCTACGAGCAGTACTTC. This gives the protein CASSLAGGSGYEQYF.

This clone turned up a few times. At one end, the junction sequence differs from germline, possibly due to a read error. The rearrangement uses TRBV4-1 and TRBJ1-4; weak D call: TRBD1 (5 bases). Looked up from germline, CDR1 is MGHRA and CDR2 is YSYEKL. This CDR3 has 14 amino acids. The CDR3 sequence: CASSQPKDKQGRIF. The CDR3, as DNA: TGCGCCAGCAGCCAACCCAAGGATAAGCAGGGCAGAATTTTT.

This sequence joins TRBV29-1 and TRBJ2-7, with TRBD1 as a possible D gene (6 bases). This CDR3 comprises 13 residues. The germline gives CDR1 SQVTM, CDR2 ANQGSEA. V was trimmed by 4 bases and J by 2 bases, leaving 12 bases between them. CDR3 region: CSVGRQVPYEQYF. The CDR3 DNA follows: TGCAGCGTTGGACGACAGGTCCCCTACGAGCAGTACTTC.

V gene TRBV19 combines with J gene TRBJ2-5; unclear D gene. Germline V gives CDR1 LNHDA, CDR2 SQIVND (reference sequence). With 3 bases removed from V and 1 base from J, the gap between germline ends came to 3 bases. This CDR3 comprises 12 residues. CDR3 loop: CASSIRQETQYF. The CDR3 DNA reads TGTGCCAGTAGTATTCGCCAAGAGACCCAGTACTTC.

This clone was counted once. This chain joins TRBV19 and TRBJ1-4; D is perhaps TRBD1 (6 bases). The V gene's germline CDR1 is LNHDA and CDR2 SQIVND (reference sequence). The CDR3 contains 14 residues. Trimming left V 5 bases short and J 6 bases short, with 13 bases between. The CDR3, as DNA: TGTGCCAGTAGTCTCAGGGGATCAGATGAAAAACTGTTTTTT. It yields the protein CASSLRGSDEKLFF.

This clone was seen only once. The chain carries TRBV20-1 and TRBJ1-1; no clear D gene. The CDR3 has 11 residues. Looked up from germline, CDR1 is DFQATT and CDR2 is SNEGSKA (reference sequence). V lost 3 bases, J lost 6 bases, and 8 bases lay in between. CDR3 nucleotide sequence: TGCAGTGCTAGCAGCGGCCCTGAAGCTTTCTTT. Translated, it gives CSASSGPEAFF.

The rearrangement links TRBV28 to TRBJ2-7; tentatively, D is TRBD2 (6 bases). Germline CDR1 reads MDHEN; CDR2 reads SYDVKM. The CDR3 length is 11 residues. Trimming took 9 bases from V and 5 from J, leaving 11 bases between them. CDR3 coding DNA: TGTGCCAGTAACTGGGGGGACGAGCAGTACTTC. It encodes CASNWGDEQYF.